These 23 T cell receptor beta chains originate from one sample sequenced in a study of CD8+ T cells in alopecia areata. Treatment: oral pan-JAK inhibitor, 5-10 mg twice daily. After isolation, RNA underwent reverse transcription to generate cDNA as the sequencing template. Clones were read by immunoSEQ multiplex PCR, and TCRdb kept only the in-frame ones, dropping some. The sample has roughly 190,000 clones, around 56% seen once; the top ten hold roughly 0.71%. The sample consisted of CD4+ T cells sorted from blood, taken at week 4, from a patient treated with tofacitinib. These receptors were collected from a human donor with alopecia areata.

The count of this clone is one. The chain recombines TRBV29-1 with TRBJ2-1; D unclear. The CDR3 extends over 11 amino acids. In germline, CDR1 is SQVTM, CDR2 ANQGSEA. Deletions cut 2 bases from V and 11 bases from J, with 10 bases between. The CDR3 DNA is TGCAGCGTTGAATCTAGTCTCCAGCAGTTCTTC. It codes for CSVESSLQQFF.

V is TRBV10-3 and J is TRBJ1-1, with D uncertain. This CDR3 spans 15 amino acids. Trimming pared 0 bases from V and 6 bases from J, leaving 14 bases between. Germline lookup yields CDR1 ENHRY and CDR2 SYGVKD. This CDR3 reads CAISESKDGFSEAFF. As DNA, the CDR3 is TGTGCCATCAGTGAGTCTAAAGATGGGTTCTCTGAAGCTTTCTTT.

This clone showed up just a few times. V and J are TRBV27 and TRBJ1-5; 7 bases align to TRBD1. There are 14 residues in the CDR3. Trimming cost V 5 bases and J 11 bases; bases outside gene matches: 12. Germline V gene sequence: CDR1 MNHEY, CDR2 SMNVEV (reference sequence). The CDR3 bases are TGTGCCAGCAGTCCCTACACGGCCCAGGGGGCCCAGCATTTT. Amino acids: CASSPYTAQGAQHF.

The chain couples TRBV28 to TRBJ1-2; a possible D gene is TRBD1 (6 bases). Between the trimmed V and J ends, which lost 8 bases and 2 bases, there was a span of 9 bases. The CDR3 sequence is 12 residues long. CDR1 MDHEN and CDR2 SYDVKM come from the germline V gene. In nucleotides, the CDR3 is TGTGCCAGCCGGGACACAAACTATGGCTACACCTTC. Amino acids: CASRDTNYGYTF.

This clone was seen only a few times. The chain couples TRBV7-6 to TRBJ2-2, with 8 nucleotides matching TRBD2. In germline, CDR1 is SGHVS, CDR2 FNYEAQ. After removal of 5 bases from V and 3 bases from J, the junction contained 5 bases not matched to a gene. The CDR3 has 15 residues. The CDR3 loop is CASSTLADDTGELFF. CDR3 coding DNA: TGTGCCAGCAGCACACTAGCGGACGACACCGGGGAGCTGTTTTTT.

CDR3 loop: CASSLLPSGSSETQYF. CDR3 in DNA: TGTGCCAGCAGCTTACTTCCTAGCGGGAGTTCGGAGACCCAGTACTTC. This sequence joins TRBV7-3 and TRBJ2-5; 10 bases map to TRBD2. V gave up 2 bases and J gave up 5 bases; unmatched junction bases: 8. The CDR3 loop spans 16 amino acids. Germline CDR1 SGHTA, CDR2 FQGTGA.

CDR3 region: CSVWDRANEQYF. CDR3 DNA: TGCAGCGTCTGGGACAGGGCTAATGAGCAGTACTTC. The J gene is TRBJ2-5, the V gene TRBV29-1; TRBD1 agrees at 9 bases. This CDR3 spans 12 amino acids. The J segment lost 11 bases and the V segment lost 6 bases, leaving 10 bases of the junction unmatched. Germline CDR1 reads SQVTM; CDR2 reads ANQGSEA.

The count of this clone is one. The chain employs TRBV28 and TRBJ2-7, with TRBD2 as a possible D gene (6 bases). Germline CDR1 is MDHEN and CDR2 is SYDVKM. The CDR3 is 14 residues long. The V end lost 3 bases, the J end lost 3 bases, and 12 bases lay between the germline ends. The CDR3 loop is CASSFGLARYEQYF. The CDR3 region has the DNA TGTGCCAGCAGTTTTGGGCTAGCGCGCTACGAGCAGTACTTC.

This clone came up once. The chain carries TRBV6-6 and TRBJ2-1, with TRBD2 matching 11 bases. CDR3 length: 15 residues. The V segment lost 8 bases and the J segment 8 bases; nucleotides outside the gene matches: 11. Per the germline V gene, CDR1 is MNHNY and CDR2 is SVGAGI (reference sequence). In DNA form, the CDR3 reads TGTGCCAGCCGTTTAGCGGGAGGGCCCTCGGATGAGCAGTTCTTC. It translates to CASRLAGGPSDEQFF.

The chain combines TRBV5-1 with TRBJ1-1, with 8 bases lining up with TRBD1. V was clipped by 5 bases and J by 3 bases; unmatched bases: 3. The CDR3 is made up of 13 amino acids. Looked up from germline, CDR1 is SGHRS and CDR2 is YFSETQ. Here the CDR3 DNA reads TGCGCCAGCAGAGTGGGACAGGACACTGAAGCTTTCTTT. Protein sequence: CASRVGQDTEAFF.

The V and J genes are TRBV25-1 and TRBJ2-3; perhaps TRBD2 as D (6 bases). V was shortened by 4 bases and J by 5 bases, with 13 bases between the two germline ends. The germline CDR1 and CDR2 sequences are MGHDK and SYGVNS. The length of the CDR3 is 14 residues. The CDR3 DNA is TGTGCCAGCAGTGTAGCGGAGGAAGTAGATACGCAGTATTTT. Translated, it gives CASSVAEEVDTQYF.

CDR3 bases: TGCGCCAGCACCCCTCCTAGCGGGAGGGCGGCCACCGGGGAGCTGTTTTTT. Translation gives CASTPPSGRAATGELFF. The rearrangement joins TRBV5-1 to TRBJ2-2; the match to TRBD2 covers 12 bases. Germline trimming cut 6 bases from V and 4 bases from J; bases unmatched to any gene: 10. The CDR3 contains 17 residues. Germline loops: CDR1 SGHRS, CDR2 YFSETQ.

This clone was picked up a small number of times. V gene TRBV28 combines with J gene TRBJ2-2, with D maybe TRBD2 (6 bases). The V and J ends lost 4 bases and 3 bases respectively, with 12 bases between them. Germline V gene sequence: CDR1 MDHEN, CDR2 SYDVKM. The CDR3 is 15 amino acids. The CDR3 is CASSSAGLYTGELFF. The CDR3 bases are TGTGCCAGCAGTTCGGCGGGACTCTACACCGGGGAGCTGTTTTTT.

Only a few counts were recorded for this clone. The rearrangement joins TRBV7-2 to TRBJ2-5; 8 bases agree with TRBD2. This CDR3 spans 13 amino acids. The germline V gene has CDR1 SGHTA and CDR2 FQGNSA. The junction had 3 bases not matched to a gene; V was cut back by 4 bases and J by 5 bases. The CDR3 region is CASSSGLVETQYF. CDR3 nucleotide sequence: TGTGCCAGCAGCTCGGGACTAGTGGAGACCCAGTACTTC.

The chain has TRBV6-6 and TRBJ1-5; 9 positions match TRBD1. Germline CDR1 and CDR2: MNHNY and SVGAGI (reference sequence). Trimming removed 6 bases from V and 4 bases from J; junction bases left unmatched: 4. The CDR3 runs 14 residues. CDR3 in DNA: TGTGCCAGCAGAAGGACAGGGGATAATCAGCCCCAGCATTTT. Its translation is CASRRTGDNQPQHF.

The chain combines TRBV30 with TRBJ1-1, with D possibly TRBD1 on 5 matching bases. The CDR3 sequence is 14 residues long. The germline CDR1 and CDR2 sequences are GTSNPN and SVGIG (reference sequence). V was shortened by 7 bases and J by 0 bases, with 15 bases between the two germline ends. The CDR3 loop is CASEDSRLNTEAFF. The CDR3 coding sequence is TGTGCCTCGGAAGACAGTCGTTTGAACACTGAAGCTTTCTTT.

Details on this clone: Other DNA sequences in the sample encode the same CDR3. The chain employs TRBV29-1 and TRBJ2-2; D is unresolved. The CDR3 consists of 11 residues. Germline CDR1 and CDR2: SQVTM and ANQGSEA. Trimming removed 6 bases at V and 1 base at J, with 3 bases between. CDR3 nucleotide sequence: TGCAGCGTAGTGAACACCGGGGAGCTGTTTTTT. As protein: CSVVNTGELFF.

This clone was counted only a few times. This rearrangement joins TRBV10-3 to TRBJ2-7, with a possible D match to TRBD2 (6 bases). The germline CDR1 and CDR2 sequences are ENHRY and SYGVKD. Trimming stripped 9 bases from V and 3 bases from J, with 21 bases between. This CDR3 contains 15 residues. CDR3 in amino acids: CAISRGAGTNYEQYF. The CDR3, as DNA: TGTGCCATTAGTCGCGGGGCAGGGACGAACTACGAGCAGTACTTC.

The chain has TRBV29-1 and TRBJ2-1; no definite D call. The CDR3 is 13 amino acids. In germline, CDR1 is SQVTM, CDR2 ANQGSEA. The germline V and J ends were trimmed by 4 bases and 4 bases, with 11 bases remaining between them. CDR3 nucleotide sequence: TGCAGCGTTGTGCCAGGAGTGTACAATGAGCAGTTCTTC. This codes for CSVVPGVYNEQFF.

The CDR3 sequence: CSARDRGTQYF. CDR3 DNA: TGCAGTGCTAGAGATCGGGGGACCCAGTACTTC. This chain links TRBV20-1 with TRBJ2-5; a weak D match, TRBD2 (5 bases). Germline V gives CDR1 DFQATT, CDR2 SNEGSKA (reference sequence). V was pared by 0 bases and J by 7 bases, with 6 bases between. The CDR3 runs 11 residues.

This clone was seen just once. The V call is TRBV2, the J call TRBJ2-7; 7 nucleotides match TRBD1. In germline, CDR1 is SNHLY, CDR2 FYNNEI. The CDR3 is 14 residues long. V gave up 6 bases and J gave up 6 bases; unmatched junction bases: 11. CDR3 DNA sequence: TGTGCCAGCAGGGGACAGAATATACAGTCCGAGCAGTACTTC. It is translated as CASRGQNIQSEQYF.

This clone was counted between two and nine times. V and J are TRBV11-2 and TRBJ2-1, with TRBD2 as a possible D gene (6 bases). Germline values: CDR1 SGHAT, CDR2 FQNNGV. Deletions cut 5 bases from V and 8 bases from J, with 16 bases between. The CDR3 runs 14 residues. The CDR3 coding sequence is TGTGCCAGCAGCGCCCGTACCGGGAGCGATGAGCAGTTCTTC. This codes for CASSARTGSDEQFF.

This clone was observed a few times. The chain uses TRBV9 and TRBJ2-1; 7 bases are shared with TRBD2. The ends lost 3 bases at V and 6 bases at J; junction bases unmatched: 9. CDR3 length equals 15 residues. Germline values: CDR1 SGDLS, CDR2 YYNGEE. CDR3 residues: CASSETGREFNEQFF. The DNA of the CDR3 is TGTGCCAGCAGCGAGACTGGGCGGGAGTTCAATGAGCAGTTCTTC.